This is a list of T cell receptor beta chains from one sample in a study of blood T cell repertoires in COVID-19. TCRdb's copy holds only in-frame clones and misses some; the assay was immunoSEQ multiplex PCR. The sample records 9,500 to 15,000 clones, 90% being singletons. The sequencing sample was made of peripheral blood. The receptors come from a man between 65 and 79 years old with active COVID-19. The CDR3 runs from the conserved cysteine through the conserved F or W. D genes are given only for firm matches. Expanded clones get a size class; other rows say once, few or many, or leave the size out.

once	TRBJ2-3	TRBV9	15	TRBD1	CASSGGTGVMDTQYF	TGTGCCAGCAGCGGCGGGACAGGAGTTATGGATACGCAGTATTTT
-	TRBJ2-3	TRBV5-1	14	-	CASSPRTFTDTQYF	TGCGCCAGCAGCCCTCGGACATTCACAGATACGCAGTATTTT
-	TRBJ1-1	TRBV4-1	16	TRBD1	CASSPDRAVLNTEAFF	TGCGCCAGCAGCCCCGACAGGGCCGTGCTGAACACTGAAGCTTTCTTT
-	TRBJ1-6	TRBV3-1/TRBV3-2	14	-	CASSPRGFLAPLHF	TGTGCCAGCAGTCCGCGCGGGTTCTTAGCACCCCTCCACTTT
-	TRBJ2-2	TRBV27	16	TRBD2	CASSLRGGGGTGELFF	TGTGCCAGCAGTTTAAGGGGTGGCGGGGGCACCGGGGAGCTGTTTTTT
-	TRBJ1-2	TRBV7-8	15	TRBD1	CASSQTGGSESGYTF	TGTGCCAGCAGCCAGACAGGGGGCTCAGAGAGTGGCTACACCTTC
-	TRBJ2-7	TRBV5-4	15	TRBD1	CASSSQGASSYEQYF	TGTGCCAGCAGCTCACAGGGGGCTAGCTCCTACGAGCAGTACTTC
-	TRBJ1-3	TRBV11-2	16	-	CASSLDRRETGNTIYF	TGTGCCAGCAGCTTAGATCGGCGGGAGACTGGAAACACCATATATTTT
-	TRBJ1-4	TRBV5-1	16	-	CASSLAMRRVNEKLFF	TGCGCCAGCAGCTTAGCTATGAGACGGGTTAATGAAAAACTGTTTTTT
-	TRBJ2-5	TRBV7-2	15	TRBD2	CASSRGGLAEETQYF	TGTGCCAGCAGCCGGGGGGGCTTAGCGGAAGAGACCCAGTACTTC
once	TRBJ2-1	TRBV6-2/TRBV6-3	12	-	CASRRHHNEQFF	TGTGCCAGCCGCCGGCACCACAATGAGCAGTTCTTC
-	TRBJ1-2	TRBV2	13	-	CASSAGGGRGYTF	TGTGCCAGCAGTGCCGGCGGGGGCCGGGGCTACACCTTC
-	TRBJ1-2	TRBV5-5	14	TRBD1	CASSLEGQGHGYTF	TGTGCCAGCAGCTTGGAGGGACAGGGTCATGGCTACACCTTC
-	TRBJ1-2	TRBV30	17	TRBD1	CAWSAPGTGIRVYGYTF	TGTGCCTGGAGTGCACCTGGGACAGGGATCCGCGTCTATGGCTACACCTTC
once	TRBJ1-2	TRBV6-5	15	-	CASRSHQGLVGGYTF	TGTGCCAGCAGAAGCCATCAGGGTTTAGTGGGCGGCTACACCTTC
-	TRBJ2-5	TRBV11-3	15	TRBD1	CASSDRQGEGETQYF	TGTGCCAGCAGCGACCGACAGGGCGAAGGAGAGACCCAGTACTTC
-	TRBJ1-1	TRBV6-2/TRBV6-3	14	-	CASSSAGRGTEAFF	TGTGCCAGCAGCTCCGCAGGGAGGGGCACTGAAGCTTTCTTT
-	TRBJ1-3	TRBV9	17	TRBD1	CASSVRDSFSSGNTIYF	TGTGCCAGCAGCGTACGGGACAGCTTTAGCTCTGGAAACACCATATATTTT
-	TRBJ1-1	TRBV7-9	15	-	CASSFRREVGTEAFF	TGTGCCAGCAGCTTCCGGCGGGAGGTGGGCACTGAAGCTTTCTTT
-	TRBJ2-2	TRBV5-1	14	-	CASSRGQGPGELFF	TGCGCCAGCAGCCGTGGTCAGGGGCCCGGGGAGCTGTTTTTT
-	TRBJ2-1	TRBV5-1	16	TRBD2	CASSRTSGGAYREQFF	TGCGCCAGCAGTAGAACGAGCGGGGGGGCTTACCGGGAGCAGTTCTTC
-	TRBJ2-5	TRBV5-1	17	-	CASSLDRAELQRRSQYF	TGCGCCAGCAGCTTGGACAGGGCTGAGTTGCAGAGACGGTCCCAGTACTTC
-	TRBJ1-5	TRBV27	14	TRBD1	CASSRDRGNQPQHF	TGTGCCAGCAGTCGGGACAGGGGGAATCAGCCCCAGCATTTT
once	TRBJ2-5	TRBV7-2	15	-	CASSDDPARVETQYF	TGTGCCAGCAGCGACGACCCGGCCCGGGTCGAGACCCAGTACTTC
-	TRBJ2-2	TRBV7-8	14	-	CASSTGTFTGELFF	TGTGCCAGCAGCACGGGGACTTTCACCGGGGAGCTGTTTTTT
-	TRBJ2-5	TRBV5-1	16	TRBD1	CASSFALGQGGETQYF	TGCGCCAGCAGCTTTGCCCTGGGACAGGGGGGTGAGACCCAGTACTTC
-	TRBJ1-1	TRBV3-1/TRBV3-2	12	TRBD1	CASRGQGAAAFF	TGTGCCAGCCGCGGACAGGGAGCGGCCGCTTTCTTT
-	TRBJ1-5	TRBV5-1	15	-	CASSPAGVSNQPQHF	TGCGCCAGCAGCCCCGCCGGTGTTAGCAATCAGCCCCAGCATTTT
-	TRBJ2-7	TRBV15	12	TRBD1	CATSNRGYEQYF	TGTGCCACCAGCAACAGGGGCTACGAGCAGTACTTC
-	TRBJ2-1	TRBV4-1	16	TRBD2	CASSHSNGLAGATQFF	TGCGCCAGCAGCCATAGTAACGGACTAGCGGGCGCAACCCAGTTCTTC
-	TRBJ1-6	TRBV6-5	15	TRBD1	CASSRTGELYSPLHF	TGTGCCAGCAGTCGGACAGGAGAGCTCTATTCACCCCTCCACTTT
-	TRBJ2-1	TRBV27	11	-	CASKRGNEQFF	TGTGCCAGCAAGAGGGGGAACGAGCAGTTCTTC
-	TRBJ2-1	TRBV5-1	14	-	CASSLAQVGDEQFF	TGCGCCAGCAGCTTGGCCCAGGTAGGCGATGAGCAGTTCTTC
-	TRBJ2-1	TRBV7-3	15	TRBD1	CASSPRQGPYNEQFF	TGTGCCAGCAGCCCTAGACAGGGGCCCTACAATGAGCAGTTCTTC
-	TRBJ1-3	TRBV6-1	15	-	CASSEAPGAGNTIYF	TGTGCCAGCAGTGAAGCGCCGGGGGCTGGAAACACCATATATTTT